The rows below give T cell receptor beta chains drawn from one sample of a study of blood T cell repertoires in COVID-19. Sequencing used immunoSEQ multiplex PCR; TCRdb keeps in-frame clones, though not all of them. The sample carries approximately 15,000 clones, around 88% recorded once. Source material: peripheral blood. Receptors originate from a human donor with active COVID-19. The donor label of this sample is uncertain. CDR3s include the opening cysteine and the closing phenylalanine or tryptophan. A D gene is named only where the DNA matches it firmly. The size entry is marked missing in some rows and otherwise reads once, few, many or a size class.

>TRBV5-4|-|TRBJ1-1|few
TGTGCCAGGGGGGCAGCCTTCCTTGAAGCTTTCTTT
CARGAAFLEAFF
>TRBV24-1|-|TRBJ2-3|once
TGTGCCACCAGTGATTCGTTAGATACGCAGTATTTT
CATSDSLDTQYF
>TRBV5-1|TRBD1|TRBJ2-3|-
TGCGCCAGCGGGACAGAGCACACAGATACGCAGTATTTT
CASGTEHTDTQYF
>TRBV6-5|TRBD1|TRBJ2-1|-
TGTGCCAGCAGGAGGACAGGGACCAATGAGCAGTTCTTC
CASRRTGTNEQFF
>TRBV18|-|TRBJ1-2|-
TGTGCCAGCTCTCCACCGACAAAGACTAACTATGGCTACACCTTC
CASSPPTKTNYGYTF
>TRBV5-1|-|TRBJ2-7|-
TGCGCCAGCAGCTTGCTCGGTCAGGGACTCCTCATCGAGCAGTACTTC
CASSLLGQGLLIEQYF
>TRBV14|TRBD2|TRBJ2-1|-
TGTGCCAGCAGCCAGGTGGGACTAGCGGGCAATGAGCAGTTCTTC
CASSQVGLAGNEQFF
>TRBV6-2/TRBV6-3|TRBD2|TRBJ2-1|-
TGTGCCAGCAGCGGCCGGACTAGCGGGGTATTGGGACACAATGAGCAGTTCTTC
CASSGRTSGVLGHNEQFF
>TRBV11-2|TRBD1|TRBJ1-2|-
TGTGCCAGCAGCCGACAGGGGGCGCTTGGCTACACCTTC
CASSRQGALGYTF
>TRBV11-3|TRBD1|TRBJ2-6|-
TGTGCCAGCAGCTTAGAATTAAGGGGGACAGGGGCCAGTGGGGCCAACGTCCTGACTTTC
CASSLELRGTGASGANVLTF
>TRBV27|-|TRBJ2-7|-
TGTGCCAGCAGTTTAAGGACAACCTACGAGCAGTACTTC
CASSLRTTYEQYF
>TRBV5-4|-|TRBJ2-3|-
TGTGCCAGCAGCTTGGGACAGACCACAGATACGCAGTATTTT
CASSLGQTTDTQYF
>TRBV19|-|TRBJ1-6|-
TGTGCCAGTAGCGAGCCCCACAGATCACCCCTCCACTTT
CASSEPHRSPLHF
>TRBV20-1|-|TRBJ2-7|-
TGCAGTGCGCAGACAGACTACGAGCAGTACTTC
CSAQTDYEQYF
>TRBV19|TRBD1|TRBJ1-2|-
TGTGCCAGTGGTTTATCCGGGACAGGGGGTTATGGCTACACCTTC
CASGLSGTGGYGYTF
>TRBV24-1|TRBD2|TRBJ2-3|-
TGTGCCACCAGTGATTTTTCCCTAGCGGGAGCGGGGGATACGCAGTATTTT
CATSDFSLAGAGDTQYF
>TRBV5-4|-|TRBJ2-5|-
TGTGCCAGCAGCGCCACACAGGGAGCGCTCCAAGAGACCCAGTACTTC
CASSATQGALQETQYF
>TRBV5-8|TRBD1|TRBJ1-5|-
TGTGCCAGCAGTCTCGGACAGGTACGAAGCAATCAGCCCCAGCATTTT
CASSLGQVRSNQPQHF
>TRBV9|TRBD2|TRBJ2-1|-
TGTGCCAGCAGCTCCCGAGGGACTAGCGGGAGGGCCTCGGGGTACAATGAGCAGTTCTTC
CASSSRGTSGRASGYNEQFF
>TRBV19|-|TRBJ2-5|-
TGTGCCAGTAGTATTTCAGGAGGGGTGGAGACCCAGTACTTC
CASSISGGVETQYF
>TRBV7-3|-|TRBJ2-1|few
TGTGCCAGCAGCTTGATGCCGCGGGCCCAGCAGTTCTTC
CASSLMPRAQQFF
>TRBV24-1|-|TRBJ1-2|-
TGTGCCACCAGTGATTCAGCGATGGGCCGGGGAGGTGGCTACACCTTC
CATSDSAMGRGGGYTF
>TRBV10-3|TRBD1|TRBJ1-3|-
TGTGCCATCACGGACGACAGGGGGTTCTCTGGAAACACCATATATTTT
CAITDDRGFSGNTIYF
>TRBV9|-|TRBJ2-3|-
TGTGCCAGCAGCGTAGACAGGAGACGCACAGATACGCAGTATTTT
CASSVDRRRTDTQYF
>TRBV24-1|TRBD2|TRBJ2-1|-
TGTGCCACCAGAAGCGGGACCGCGGGAGGTAATGAGCAGTTCTTC
CATRSGTAGGNEQFF